What follows are 8 T cell receptor beta chains derived from one specimen sequenced in a study of cytomegalovirus exposure and HLA in healthy donors. The primer mix had 60 Vbeta and 13 Jbeta primers. Some clones are missing from TCRdb's copy, which holds only in-frame ones; the method was immunoSEQ multiplex PCR. The sample comprises about 170,000 clones, 70% to 90% of which are singletons, and 2.5% rests with the top ten. Sequencing was done on a sample of PBMCs. The source is a young man in good health and CMV-seropositive.

The V and J genes are TRBV5-1 and TRBJ1-1, with TRBD1 matching 9 bases. Germline V CDR1 and CDR2: SGHRS, YFSETQ. Trimming took 6 bases from V and 5 from J; bases not matched to a gene: 11. This CDR3 is built from 15 residues. As DNA, the CDR3 is TGCGCCAGCAAGCCGACAGGGGGGTTGAGAACTGAAGCTTTCTTT. This translates into CASKPTGGLRTEAFF.

The rearrangement joins TRBV7-9 to TRBJ1-4; 12 bases agree with TRBD1. There are 18 residues in the CDR3. V gave up 1 base and J gave up 6 bases; unmatched junction bases: 9. CDR1 is SEHNR, CDR2 FQNEAQ, per germline (reference sequence). CDR3 DNA: TGTGCCAGCAGCTTAGAAATCCGGGACAGGGGGCAGTATGAAAAACTGTTTTTT. Its protein product is CASSLEIRDRGQYEKLFF.

This chain links TRBV15 with TRBJ1-1; D gene ambiguous. CDR3 length: 12 amino acids. The V end was cut by 0 bases, the J end by 7 bases, with 6 bases between. CDR1 and CDR2 (germline): LNHNV, YYDKDF (reference sequence). CDR3 in DNA: TGTGCCACCAGCAGAGATAGTGGTGAAGCTTTCTTT. It translates to CATSRDSGEAFF. Full variable domain (remainder filled in from reference TRBV15 and TRBJ1-1): DAMVIQNPRYQVTQFGKPVTLSCSQTLNHNVMYWYQQKSSQAPKLLFHYYDKDFNNEADTPDNFQSRRPNTSFCFLDIRSPGLGDTAMYLCATSRDSGEAFFGQGTRLTVV.

This clone was detected only once. This chain uses TRBV7-2 with TRBJ2-4, with 7 bases matching TRBD2. The germline V gene encodes CDR1 SGHTA and CDR2 FQGNSA. V lost 5 bases and J lost 2; bases outside the gene matches: 9. There are 16 residues in the CDR3. In nucleotides, the CDR3 is TGTGCCAGCAGCCTCTCCGGGGGGAAATCCAAAAACATTCAGTACTTC. Protein: CASSLSGGKSKNIQYF.

This clone was observed a few times. The gene calls are TRBV6-5 and TRBJ1-1; D might be TRBD1 (5 bases). Per germline, CDR1 MNHEY and CDR2 SVGAGI. This CDR3 has 12 amino acids. The V end was cut by 0 bases, the J end by 7 bases, with 6 bases between. The CDR3 region has the DNA TGTGCCAGCAGTTACTCGGGGCGTGAAGCTTTCTTT. Protein: CASSYSGREAFF.

This clone was observed a handful of times. The chain carries TRBV30 and TRBJ1-5; no clear D gene. Germline V lookup: CDR1 GTSNPN, CDR2 SVGIG (reference sequence). Trimming left V 2 bases short and J 4 bases short, with 9 bases between. CDR3 size: 13 residues. The CDR3 DNA reads as TGTGCCTGGAGTCCCGGGTCAAATCAGCCCCAGCATTTT. Translating it yields CAWSPGSNQPQHF. Filled out from reference TRBV30 and TRBJ1-5, the complete variable domain reads SQTIHQWPATLVQPVGSPLSLECTVEGTSNPNLYWYRQAAGRGLQLLFYSVGIGQISSEVPQNLSASRPQDRQFILSSKKLLLSDSGFYLCAWSPGSNQPQHFGDGTRLSIL.

Regarding this clone: Other DNA sequences in this sample translate to the same CDR3. The chain carries TRBV27 and TRBJ1-2; 9 nucleotides line up with TRBD1. This CDR3 has 13 residues. V was clipped by 6 bases and J by 7 bases; unmatched bases: 6. Germline V gene lookup returns CDR1 MNHEY and CDR2 SMNVEV (reference sequence). CDR3 sequence reads: CASRTTGGLGYTF. The CDR3 nucleotides read TGTGCCAGCAGAACGACAGGGGGTCTTGGCTACACCTTC.

The chain links TRBV11-3 to TRBJ2-1; the match to TRBD2 covers 9 bases. The J segment lost 4 bases and the V segment lost 5 bases, leaving 6 bases of the junction unmatched. Germline CDR1 SGHNT, CDR2 YENEEA. The CDR3 has 15 amino acids. As DNA, the CDR3 is TGTGCCAGCAGCCCCCGACTAGCGGAGTACAATGAGCAGTTCTTC. Encoded protein: CASSPRLAEYNEQFF.